The sequence of this T cell receptor beta chain was determined in a study of blood T cells in healthy people across ages. This clonotype was observed a few times. CDR1 DFQATT and CDR2 SNEGSKA come from the germline V gene (reference sequence). CDR3 length: 14 residues. V was clipped by 2 bases and J by 5 bases, with 13 bases between them. The second PCR ran about 6 to 11 cycles with a sample-barcoded 5' primer and J-beta primers. Unique molecular identifiers of 12 random nucleotides labeled each cDNA. Every individual sample yielded 2.5 million or more paired-end reads (each containing CDR3). Via MiXCR, TCRdb re-called the 5' RACE reads, giving one row per CDR3 protein. The repertoire holds some 860,000 distinct CDR3 sequences, about 61% seen once, with approximately 24% in the top ten.

This chain uses TRBV20-1 with TRBJ1-5, with TRBD1 as a possible D gene (5 bases). Sample: blood. The clonotype comes from a man in his forties in good health. CDR3: CSARSPGVDQPQHF. The CDR3 nucleotides read TGCAGTGCTAGATCCCCGGGGGTGGATCAGCCCCAGCATTTT.